A selection of T cell receptor beta chains follows, all from one sample in a study of cytomegalovirus exposure and HLA in healthy donors. The table came from immunoSEQ multiplex PCR; TCRdb's copy has only in-frame clones and leaves some out. This sample has roughly 100,000 clones, with 79% found just once. The source material was PBMCs. These receptors all come from a woman aged 40 to 50 in good health and CMV-seronegative. Both conserved end residues are part of each CDR3. The D gene is left open where the match is weak. The size of a clone is reported for some rows only, either as once, few or many, or as a class for expanded clones.

cdr3_aa cdr3_nt j_call clone_size v_call d_call
CASSLVINPGAEAFF TGTGCCAGCAGCTTAGTCATCAACCCCGGGGCTGAAGCTTTCTTT TRBJ1-1 . TRBV7-6 .
CSAQEEKLFF TGCAGTGCACAAGAAGAAAAACTGTTTTTT TRBJ1-4 . TRBV20-1 .
CASSLSFTYNEQFF TGTGCCAGCAGCTTATCGTTCACATACAATGAGCAGTTCTTC TRBJ2-1 . TRBV11-3 .
CASTDRDRTTDTRYF TGTGCCAGTACTGACCGGGACAGAACCACAGATACGCGGTATTTT TRBJ2-3 once TRBV19 TRBD1
CASSEREGPADDEQYF TGTGCCAGCAGTGAAAGGGAGGGGCCCGCGGATGACGAGCAGTACTTC TRBJ2-7 . TRBV2 TRBD2
CAWSRIRGSGTDTQYF TGTGCCTGGAGTAGGATACGGGGGAGCGGGACAGATACGCAGTATTTT TRBJ2-3 . TRBV30 .
CASSISGGGLIEQFF TGTGCCAGCAGCATTAGCGGGGGGGGCCTAATTGAGCAGTTCTTC TRBJ2-1 . TRBV7-9 TRBD2
CASSATDRDNSPLHF TGTGCCAGCAGCGCCACGGACAGGGATAATTCACCCCTCCACTTT TRBJ1-6 few TRBV9 TRBD1
CASSDSGDPPGEDYGYTF TGTGCCAGCAGTGACTCGGGGGACCCCCCGGGAGAGGACTATGGCTACACCTTC TRBJ1-2 . TRBV6-4 .
CSVEARGSPDTQYF TGCAGCGTTGAGGCAAGAGGTAGCCCAGATACGCAGTATTTT TRBJ2-3 . TRBV29-1 .
CASSLAGPGTEAFF TGTGCCAGCAGCTTAGCAGGGCCTGGCACTGAAGCTTTCTTT TRBJ1-1 . TRBV11-3 .
CASSWTEYGYTF TGTGCCAGCAGTTGGACAGAGTATGGCTACACCTTC TRBJ1-2 . TRBV28 .
CASSTTLTSGPYNEQFF TGTGCCAGTAGTACCACCCTCACTAGCGGACCATACAATGAGCAGTTCTTC TRBJ2-1 . TRBV19 TRBD2
CASSRTGSNQPQHF TGTGCCAGCAGTCGGACAGGGAGCAATCAGCCCCAGCATTTT TRBJ1-5 . TRBV9 TRBD1
CASSETGRDTEAFF TGTGCCAGTAGTGAAACCGGGAGGGACACTGAAGCTTTCTTT TRBJ1-1 . TRBV19 .
CASSGGTIPPSDTQYF TGTGCCAGCAGCGGAGGGACTATTCCACCATCCGATACGCAGTATTTT TRBJ2-3 . TRBV5-8 TRBD2
CAIRDSPTDTQYF TGTGCCATCAGGGACAGTCCCACAGATACGCAGTATTTT TRBJ2-3 few TRBV10-3 .
CASSLAGGAETQYF TGTGCCAGCAGTCTAGCGGGGGGGGCGGAGACCCAGTACTTC TRBJ2-5 . TRBV7-2 TRBD2
CASSFHGGGQETQYF TGTGCCAGCAGCTTTCACGGCGGGGGACAAGAGACCCAGTACTTC TRBJ2-5 . TRBV11-2 TRBD2
CASRAMDQPQHF TGTGCCAGCAGGGCCATGGATCAGCCCCAGCATTTT TRBJ1-5 . TRBV28 .
CASSAAYEQYF TGTGCCAGCAGTGCGGCCTACGAGCAGTACTTC TRBJ2-7 . TRBV2 .
CASKQGGYTEAFF TGTGCCAGTAAGCAGGGTGGTTACACTGAAGCTTTCTTT TRBJ1-1 . TRBV7-2 .
CAISTGTGRSNYGYTF TGTGCCATCAGTACCGGGACAGGGAGAAGTAACTATGGCTACACCTTC TRBJ1-2 . TRBV10-3 TRBD1
CASSPMPEAGGNIQYF TGTGCCAGCTCACCCATGCCCGAGGCGGGGGGAAACATTCAGTACTTC TRBJ2-4 few TRBV18 TRBD2
CGVEPGQGRRETDTQYF TGTGGGGTGGAACCCGGACAGGGAAGGAGAGAAACAGATACGCAGTATTTT TRBJ2-3 . TRBV28 TRBD1
CASSQTSGAPETQYF TGTGCCAGCAGCCAGACTAGCGGGGCTCCGGAGACCCAGTACTTC TRBJ2-5 . TRBV11-2 TRBD2